The 26 T cell receptor beta chains below all came from one sample that was sequenced in a study of cytomegalovirus exposure and HLA in healthy donors. PCR involved 60 Vbeta and 13 Jbeta primers. TCRdb's copy holds only in-frame clones and misses some; the assay was immunoSEQ multiplex PCR. Seen here are about 110,000 clones, roughly 69% observed once, and the top ten hold 8.2%. The source material was PBMCs. These receptors all stem from a woman aged 35 to 49 in good health and CMV-seropositive.

V is TRBV7-6 and J is TRBJ1-1; D is possibly TRBD1 (5 bases). CDR1 is SGHVS and CDR2 is FNYEAQ in the germline V gene. This CDR3 has 15 amino acids. V was trimmed by 5 bases and J by 0 bases, leaving 13 bases between them. The CDR3 DNA sequence: TGTGCCAGCAGCCCCCGGCAGGGTATGAACACTGAAGCTTTCTTT. It specifies CASSPRQGMNTEAFF.

This clone was found a few times. The chain combines TRBV11-2 with TRBJ2-4; D gene ambiguous. CDR1 and CDR2 (germline): SGHAT, FQNNGV. Trimming took 2 bases from V and 13 from J, leaving 18 bases between them. This CDR3 contains 14 residues. The CDR3 is CASSLSSEPTEQYF. Here the CDR3 DNA reads TGTGCCAGCAGCTTATCCTCTGAACCTACAGAACAGTACTTC.

J is TRBJ2-1 and V is TRBV2, with D possibly matching TRBD2 (6 bases). The CDR3 contains 14 residues. V was shortened by 4 bases and J by 5 bases, with 12 bases between the two germline ends. Per germline, CDR1 SNHLY and CDR2 FYNNEI. The CDR3 DNA follows: TGTGCCAGCAGTGTTCGGGGGACGAACAATGAGCAGTTCTTC. It encodes CASSVRGTNNEQFF. Supplemented by reference TRBV2 and TRBJ2-1, the full variable domain reads EPEVTQTPSHQVTQMGQEVILRCVPISNHLYFYWYRQILGQKVEFLVSFYNNEISEKSEIFDDQFSVERPDGSNFTLKIRSTKLEDSAMYFCASSVRGTNNEQFFGPGTRLTVL.

The rearrangement uses TRBV7-9 and TRBJ2-1, with D tentatively TRBD2 (6 bases). The germline CDR1 and CDR2 sequences are SEHNR and FQNEAQ (reference sequence). V was pared by 0 bases and J by 10 bases, with 13 bases between. The length of the CDR3 is 14 residues. CDR3: CASSLAERGGEQFF. DNA of the CDR3: TGTGCCAGCAGCTTAGCTGAGAGGGGAGGAGAGCAGTTCTTC. Full variable domain (missing parts from reference TRBV7-9 and TRBJ2-1): DTGVSQNPRHKITKRGQNVTFRCDPISEHNRLYWYRQTLGQGPEFLTYFQNEAQLEKSRLLSDRFSAERPKGSFSTLEIQRTEQGDSAMYLCASSLAERGGEQFFGPGTRLTVL.

The chain recombines TRBV4-1 with TRBJ1-1; TRBD1 agrees at 8 bases. The V and J ends lost 3 bases and 4 bases, in that order; junction bases with no gene match: 4. The CDR3 loop spans 14 amino acids. The germline V gene has CDR1 MGHRA and CDR2 YSYEKL. CDR3 amino acids: CASSQAGGGTEAFF. The CDR3 DNA sequence: TGCGCCAGCAGCCAGGCAGGGGGCGGCACTGAAGCTTTCTTT.

The rearrangement uses TRBV10-3 and TRBJ1-1; TRBD1 aligns across 9 bases. The germline gives CDR1 ENHRY, CDR2 SYGVKD. The CDR3 totals 14 residues. J lost 3 bases, V lost 3 bases, and 2 bases had no gene match. CDR3: CAISETGGYTEAFF. The CDR3 DNA sequence: TGTGCCATCAGTGAAACAGGGGGCTACACTGAAGCTTTCTTT.

The V call is TRBV28, the J call TRBJ2-3; the D is unclear. The CDR3 contains 13 residues. Germline CDR1 and CDR2: MDHEN and SYDVKM. V was pared by 5 bases and J by 6 bases, with 12 bases between. CDR3 amino acids: CASSPYSRDTQYF. The CDR3 DNA follows: TGTGCCAGCAGTCCCTACAGTCGGGATACGCAGTATTTT. Complete variable domain (other parts from reference TRBV28 and TRBJ2-3): DVKVTQSSRYLVKRTGEKVFLECVQDMDHENMFWYRQDPGLGLRLIYFSYDVKMKEKGDIPEGYSVSREKKERFSLILESASTNQTSMYLCASSPYSRDTQYFGPGTRLTVL.

A single count supports this clone. This chain uses TRBV6-5 with TRBJ1-2, with a tentative D call TRBD1 (5 bases). CDR3 length equals 13 residues. Germline V gene sequence: CDR1 MNHEY, CDR2 SVGAGI. Trimming removed 0 bases at V and 3 bases at J, with 5 bases between. The CDR3, as DNA: TGTGCCAGCAGTTACTCGACAGACTATGGCTACACCTTC. It specifies CASSYSTDYGYTF.

This clone turned up a few times. The J gene is TRBJ2-1, the V gene TRBV4-1; TRBD1 might be the D (5 bases). Trimming cost V 2 bases and J 7 bases, with 18 bases left between them. The CDR3 sequence is 16 residues long. Germline V CDR1 and CDR2: MGHRA, YSYEKL. Written as DNA, the CDR3 is TGCGCCAGCAGCCAAACGGACAACCTGCTCCGGAATGAGCAGTTCTTC. Translation gives CASSQTDNLLRNEQFF.

The chain employs TRBV7-2 and TRBJ1-1, with 7 bases lining up with TRBD1. CDR1 is SGHTA and CDR2 is FQGNSA in the germline V gene. Germline trimming cut 6 bases from V and 1 base from J; bases unmatched to any gene: 11. The CDR3 sequence is 16 residues long. DNA of the CDR3: TGTGCCAGCAGGCCCCCCAATACAGGGGAGAACACTGAAGCTTTCTTT. Its protein product is CASRPPNTGENTEAFF. Full variable domain (outside the CDR3, taken from reference TRBV7-2 and TRBJ1-1): GAGVSQSPSNKVTEKGKDVELRCDPISGHTALYWYRQSLGQGLEFLIYFQGNSAPDKSGLPSDRFSAERTGGSVSTLTIQRTQQEDSAVYLCASRPPNTGENTEAFFGQGTRLTVV.

This chain joins TRBV4-1 and TRBJ2-1; TRBD2 matches at 7 bases. Germline V gene sequence: CDR1 MGHRA, CDR2 YSYEKL. This CDR3 region has 16 residues. J was trimmed by 3 bases and V by 1 base; bases with no gene match: 6. This CDR3 reads CASSQVGLADYNEQFF. The CDR3, as DNA: TGCGCCAGCAGCCAAGTCGGTCTAGCGGACTACAATGAGCAGTTCTTC.

V is TRBV7-3 and J is TRBJ1-2; D unresolved. V shed 3 bases and J shed 10 bases, with 21 bases lying between them. The length of the CDR3 is 15 residues. The germline V gene has CDR1 SGHTA and CDR2 FQGTGA. The CDR3 DNA follows: TGTGCCAGCAGCTTTACCGGCGGGGTCGACGAAGTCTACACCTTC. Residues: CASSFTGGVDEVYTF. Drawing the rest from reference TRBV7-3 and TRBJ1-2, the complete variable domain is GAGVSQTPSNKVTEKGKYVELRCDPISGHTALYWYRQSLGQGPEFLIYFQGTGAADDSGLPNDRFFAVRPEGSVSTLKIQRTERGDSAVYLCASSFTGGVDEVYTFGSGTRLTVV.

The CDR3 coding sequence is TGCGCCAGCAGCTTGGGGGGAGGCTATGGCTACACCTTC. Protein sequence: CASSLGGGYGYTF. The rearrangement joins TRBV5-1 to TRBJ1-2; no reliable D call. Germline assignment: CDR1 SGHRS and CDR2 YFSETQ. CDR3 size: 13 residues. Trimming shortened V by 0 bases and J by 4 bases, and 7 bases separated the two germline ends.

This clone was counted once. The chain employs TRBV5-4 and TRBJ2-3; 15 bases match TRBD2. Germline V gives CDR1 SGHNT, CDR2 YYREEE (reference sequence). CDR3 length: 17 amino acids. Losses at the gene ends were 2 bases for V and 7 bases for J; bases not matched to a gene: 8. The CDR3 here is CASSFAGTSGGRNTQYF. As DNA, the CDR3 is TGTGCCAGCAGCTTTGCCGGGACTAGCGGGGGGAGGAATACGCAGTATTTT.

This clone has just one count. This rearrangement joins TRBV5-6 to TRBJ2-7, with 8 bases matching TRBD2. This CDR3 is 13 amino acids long. Germline V gene lookup returns CDR1 SGHDT and CDR2 YYEEEE. Trimming removed 2 bases from V and 12 bases from J; junction bases left unmatched: 10. Written as DNA, the CDR3 is TGTGCCAGCAGCTTCGGTACGGGGGGGGGAGTGTACTTC. Protein: CASSFGTGGGVYF.

This chain uses TRBV6-1 with TRBJ2-7; TRBD2 is a possible D gene (5 bases). The CDR3 totals 14 residues. V lost 1 base and J 4 bases, leaving 11 bases between the germline ends. Germline V CDR1 and CDR2: MNHNS, SASEGT. Written as DNA, the CDR3 is TGTGCCAGCAGTGAAGTCGAGACGGGGTACGAGCAGTACTTC. This sequence encodes CASSEVETGYEQYF.

This clone came up a few times. The CDR3 region is CASSLDATGAGTGELFF. The CDR3 DNA reads TGCGCCAGCAGCTTGGACGCGACAGGGGCAGGAACCGGGGAGCTGTTTTTT. The rearrangement uses TRBV5-1 and TRBJ2-2; 8 bases align to TRBD1. This CDR3 contains 17 residues. After removal of 0 bases from V and 5 bases from J, the junction contained 9 bases not matched to a gene. Germline values: CDR1 SGHRS, CDR2 YFSETQ.

This chain links TRBV5-4 with TRBJ2-7, with 12 bases matching TRBD1. J lost 7 bases, V lost 9 bases, and 14 bases had no gene match. CDR1 is SGHNT and CDR2 is YYREEE in the germline V gene (reference sequence). CDR3 length: 15 amino acids. This chain's CDR3 is CAMLDIWDRGREQYF. The DNA of the CDR3 is TGTGCCATGCTAGACATCTGGGACAGGGGGCGTGAGCAGTACTTC. Together with reference TRBV5-4 and TRBJ2-7, the CDR3 gives the full variable domain: ETGVTQSPTHLIKTRGQQVTLRCSSQSGHNTVSWYQQALGQGPQFIFQYYREEENGRGNFPPRFSGLQFPNYSSELNVNALELDDSALYLCAMLDIWDRGREQYFGPGTRLTVT.

The chain recombines TRBV14 with TRBJ1-3, with a possible D match to TRBD1 (5 bases). V was pared by 6 bases and J by 11 bases, with 23 bases between. The germline CDR1 and CDR2 sequences are SGHDN and FVKESK. CDR3 size: 15 residues. The CDR3 protein is CASSLTRRVTTPIYF. The CDR3 region has the DNA TGTGCCAGCAGTCTGACTCGCAGGGTAACGACACCCATATATTTT.

Notes on this clone: Other nucleotide sequences in the sample specify the same CDR3. J is TRBJ2-5 and V is TRBV12-5, with 9 nucleotides matching TRBD1. V lost 1 base to trimming and J lost 3 bases; unmatched junction nucleotides: 3. This CDR3 is 15 amino acids long. The V gene's germline CDR1 is LGHNT and CDR2 FRNRAP. CDR3 DNA sequence: TGTGCTAGTGGTTTGGGAACAGGGGGCGAAGAGACCCAGTACTTC. It specifies CASGLGTGGEETQYF.

The rearrangement joins TRBV19 to TRBJ2-3; 8 nucleotides match TRBD2. Germline V lookup: CDR1 LNHDA, CDR2 SQIVND (reference sequence). V was pared by 2 bases and J by 2 bases, with 6 bases of the junction left unmatched. The CDR3 is 16 amino acids. The CDR3 spells CASSILAGGPTDTQYF. DNA of the CDR3: TGTGCCAGTAGTATACTGGCGGGGGGACCCACAGATACGCAGTATTTT.

This clone was counted a few times. The V gene is TRBV4-2, the J gene TRBJ2-7; 7 nucleotides line up with TRBD2. Germline V lookup: CDR1 LGHNA, CDR2 YNFKEQ. Trimming at V came to 0 bases and at J to 3 bases, leaving 11 bases not matched to a gene. The CDR3 has 17 amino acids. Here the CDR3 reads CASSQESTSGAIYEQYF. The CDR3 region has the DNA TGTGCCAGCAGCCAAGAGTCGACAAGCGGGGCCATCTACGAGCAGTACTTC.

The chain couples TRBV29-1 to TRBJ2-5, with D maybe TRBD2 (5 bases). CDR3 size: 10 residues. Germline CDR1 reads SQVTM; CDR2 reads ANQGSEA. V gave up 8 bases and J gave up 4 bases, with 8 bases separating them. CDR3 nucleotide sequence: TGCAGCTACCGGGGAGAGACCCAGTACTTC. It yields the protein CSYRGETQYF.

Of note for this clone: The sample carries other DNA sequences with the same CDR3. This chain uses TRBV9 with TRBJ1-5; 10 nucleotides match TRBD1. The CDR3 runs 15 residues. The ends lost 3 bases at V and 3 bases at J; junction bases unmatched: 3. Germline loops: CDR1 SGDLS, CDR2 YYNGEE. In DNA, the CDR3 is TGTGCCAGCAGCGCTGGGACAGGGGACAATCAGCCCCAGCATTTT. It encodes CASSAGTGDNQPQHF.

Notes on this clone: This specimen includes other DNA sequences encoding the same CDR3. The chain combines TRBV11-2 with TRBJ2-7, with TRBD1 identical over 7 bases. Germline loops: CDR1 SGHAT, CDR2 FQNNGV. This CDR3 is 12 amino acids long. Trimming at V came to 5 bases and at J to 4 bases, leaving 2 bases not matched to a gene. The CDR3 here is CASSRQGYEQYF. The CDR3 nucleotides are TGTGCCAGCAGCCGACAGGGTTACGAGCAGTACTTC.

V is TRBV2 and J is TRBJ1-5, with 9 positions matching TRBD1. This CDR3 has 15 residues. The germline gives CDR1 SNHLY, CDR2 FYNNEI. V dropped 5 bases and J dropped 4; count of bases not matched to a gene: 6. The CDR3 nucleotides are TGTGCCAGCAGTTTGGACAGGGGAAGTAATCAGCCCCAGCATTTT. It yields the protein CASSLDRGSNQPQHF.